This T cell receptor beta chain appears in the sequencing data of a study of blood T cell repertoires in COVID-19. Whole-study context: Specimens from acute and convalescent COVID-19 originated in the United States, Italy and Spain.

As originally analysed: Amplification of reference gene primers was used by the study to estimate nucleated cell counts. Generated by immunoSEQ multiplex PCR, the TCRdb table keeps only in-frame clones and is missing some. The V and J calls and clone size are taken from that table; D and trimming were inferred from the DNA. The sample consists of under 45,000 clones, 75% to 90% of them appearing once. The CDR3 sequence is 14 residues long. CDR1 SNHLY and CDR2 FYNNEI come from the germline V gene. V lost 7 bases, J lost 1 base, and 3 bases stayed unmatched. The V gene is TRBV2, the J gene TRBJ1-5; 8 nucleotides agree with TRBD1. The sample comprised peripheral blood. The sequence was collected from a woman in her thirties or forties with acute or convalescent COVID-19. The DNA for the CDR3 is TGTGCCAGCAAAGGACAGGGAAGCAATCAGCCCCAGCATTTT. Its translation: CASKGQGSNQPQHF.